These T cell receptor beta chains were read from a single sample in a study of blood T cell repertoires in COVID-19. Repertoires were generated with immunoSEQ multiplex PCR, while TCRdb's copy carries only in-frame clones and drops some. This table has 90,000 to 120,000 clones, approximately 86% appearing once. Sequencing was done on a sample of PBMCs or T cells enriched from blood (not recorded which). These receptors all come from a woman aged 45-60 years who had recovered from COVID-19. Each CDR3 is given with its conserved first and last residue.

V gene	J gene	CDR3 protein
TRBV30	TRBJ1-6	CAWSQGHQNSPLHF
TRBV5-1	TRBJ2-2	CASSLDGGQNTGELFF
TRBV5-4	TRBJ2-7	CASSSAGGSDEQYF
TRBV5-8	TRBJ2-5	CASSLVRVQGSYQETQYF
TRBV28	TRBJ2-7	CASRQGGEGEQYF
TRBV6-5	TRBJ1-4	CASSYMDSTNEKLFF
TRBV28	TRBJ1-5	CAIDRVRQPQHF
TRBV5-1	TRBJ2-2	CASSLDRATGELFF
TRBV28	TRBJ2-4	CASSRTQALLAGVNIQYF
TRBV7-8	TRBJ2-3	CASSRTSGGLSSTDTQYF
TRBV3-1/TRBV3-2	TRBJ1-6	CASSPVAGGNSPLHF
TRBV10-3	TRBJ2-3	CAISPQWEESTDTQYF
TRBV6-6	TRBJ1-4	CASSRYSKPTNEKLFF
TRBV28	TRBJ1-4	CASSAGGSSNEKLFF
TRBV9	TRBJ2-7	CASSPRTGAYEQYF
TRBV6-5	TRBJ1-1	CASTTGDTEAFF
TRBV11-2	TRBJ2-3	CASSLAFQRGGSGTQYF